This TCR beta chain was identified during a study of beta chain features in type 1 diabetes. A CD45RO/CCR7/CD25/CD127/CD95/CD27 panel sorted naive, central memory, regulatory and stem cell-like memory CD4+ cells. Study-level results: Shorter templates might be favored by PCR, and equally so in patients and in controls. For Type 1 diabetes patients, all four CD4+ subsets carried TCRB CDR3s that were moderately but significantly shorter.

With regard to this clone: Its antigen is undetermined. Other nucleotide sequences from this sample produce the same CDR3.

Sequenced material consisted of expressed TCRB transcripts (all of the isolated RNA was reverse transcribed). Sequenced by immunoSEQ multiplex PCR; TCRdb stores in-frame clones only, minus some. The table has 300,000 to 450,000 clones, roughly 12% seen once. CDR1 KGHSH and CDR2 LQKENI come from the germline V gene. The CDR3 is made up of 14 amino acids. The V and J ends lost 6 bases and 0 bases respectively, with 12 bases between them. This rearrangement joins TRBV18 to TRBJ2-7; D is perhaps TRBD1 (6 bases). Sample: naive CD4+ T cells from blood. The sequence was obtained from a woman younger than 30 with type 1 diabetes. The CDR3 DNA is TGTGCCAGCTCCCCAGGGGCCAGCTCCTACGAGCAGTACTTC. Translation gives CASSPGASSYEQYF.